The T cell receptor beta chain described here comes from a study of T cell responses to AZD1222 COVID-19 vaccine. Findings of the study overall: Regions 160-218 and 743-854 held dominance among vaccine-associated CD4 TCRs, which spanned spike. Nearly half of spike-specific TCRs reportedly go after variant regions that carry no mutations.

This table comes from immunoSEQ multiplex PCR, and its TCRdb copy is limited to in-frame clones, with some not included. The repertoire has about 83,000 clones, 86% of them found once; the top ten carry roughly 8.7%. This clone occurred a few times. Antigen specificity is unknown. The CDR3 length is 12 residues. The germline V gene encodes CDR1 LGHNT and CDR2 FRNRAP. V was clipped by 7 bases and J by 8 bases, with 14 bases between them. The sample here was peripheral blood, taken on day 0 of AZD1222 vaccination. The TCR originated in an adult in good health. This rearrangement joins TRBV12-5 to TRBJ1-1, with unresolved D. The CDR3 nucleotides are TGTGCTAGTGCCCCCCACGGGTACGAAGCTTTCTTT. This codes for CASAPHGYEAFF. Supplemented by reference TRBV12-5 and TRBJ1-1, the full variable domain reads DARVTQTPRHKVTEMGQEVTMRCQPILGHNTVFWYRQTMMQGLELLAYFRNRAPLDDSGMPKDRFSAEMPDATLATLKIQPSEPRDSAVYFCASAPHGYEAFFGQGTRLTVV.